These 5 T cell receptor beta chains were all obtained from the same sample, sequenced in a study of blood T cells in healthy people across ages. The second PCR ran about 6 to 12 cycles with a sample-barcoded 5' primer and J-beta primers. MiXCR, applied by TCRdb to the 5' RACE reads, yields one record per CDR3 protein. The data show 1.5 million to 1.8 million distinct CDR3 sequences, 35% to 45% seen once. The sequenced material came from blood. The receptors stem from a woman aged 18-30 years in good health.

V is TRBV27 and J is TRBJ1-5; a weak D match, TRBD1 (5 bases). Trimming took off 4 bases at V and 6 bases at J, with 7 bases between the two ends. The CDR3 has 12 residues. CDR1 and CDR2 from the germline V gene are MNHEY and SMNVEV (reference sequence). CDR3 sequence: CASSSGIQPQHF. As DNA, the CDR3 is TGTGCCAGCAGTTCAGGGATTCAGCCCCAGCATTTT.

V is TRBV20-1 and J is TRBJ2-5; 10 positions match TRBD2. The CDR3 runs to 16 residues. The J segment lost 11 bases and the V segment lost 6 bases, leaving 21 bases of the junction unmatched. Germline-derived CDR1 and CDR2 are DFQATT and SNEGSKA (reference sequence). For the CDR3, the DNA is TGCAGTGCCAAAAGCGCGACTAGCGGGTACCACAATGAGCAGTACTTC. Protein: CSAKSATSGYHNEQYF.

The chain has TRBV4-3 and TRBJ2-1; D might be TRBD2 (5 bases). The length of the CDR3 is 15 residues. Germline V gene sequence: CDR1 LGHNA, CDR2 YSLEER. V lost 4 bases to trimming and J lost 4 bases, with 14 bases between them. The CDR3 DNA reads TGCGCCAGCAGCCCAAGCGGCGAATCGTACAATGAGCAGTTCTTC. Its translation: CASSPSGESYNEQFF.

This chain connects TRBV20-1 to TRBJ2-7; 8 bases agree with TRBD2. The trim removed 6 bases at V and 3 bases at J, leaving 10 bases unmatched. CDR3 length equals 14 residues. In germline, CDR1 is DFQATT, CDR2 SNEGSKA (reference sequence). The CDR3 here is CSAAMSGSNYEQYF. The CDR3 nucleotides are TGCAGTGCAGCAATGAGCGGGAGTAACTACGAGCAGTACTTC.

V usage is TRBV19 and J usage is TRBJ2-1, with no clear D. This CDR3 contains 13 residues. Trimming cost V 1 base and J 6 bases, with 7 bases left between them. Germline loops: CDR1 LNHDA, CDR2 SQIVND (reference sequence). The CDR3 is CASSIGGINEQFF. The CDR3 region has the DNA TGTGCCAGTAGTATAGGGGGAATCAATGAGCAGTTCTTC.